This is a list of T cell receptor beta chains from one sample in a study of cytomegalovirus exposure and HLA in healthy donors. Here immunoSEQ multiplex PCR was the method, and the copy in TCRdb shows in-frame clones only, minus some. Of about 130,000 clones detected, just under 80% appear once; the ten largest clones hold 5% to 6%. What was sequenced was PBMCs. These receptors were collected from a man aged 25-40 years in good health and CMV-seronegative. Both conserved end residues are part of each CDR3. Each record gives: D gene, CDR3 length, clone size, V gene, J gene, CDR3 protein, CDR3 DNA. The D gene is left open where the match is weak. Only some rows state a clone size, as once, few, many or a class for expanded clones.

.,14,few,TRBV28,TRBJ2-7,CASRGAGAAYEQYF,TGTGCCAGCAGGGGGGCTGGCGCCGCCTACGAGCAGTACTTC
TRBD1,14,.,TRBV7-9,TRBJ1-4,CASSWDRVGEKLFF,TGTGCCAGCAGCTGGGACAGGGTTGGTGAAAAACTGTTTTTT
.,15,.,TRBV25-1,TRBJ2-5,CASSGYKGVQETQYF,TGTGCCAGCAGTGGCTATAAGGGGGTACAAGAGACCCAGTACTTC
.,15,.,TRBV4-3,TRBJ2-1,CASSQEATPYNEQFF,TGCGCCAGCAGCCAAGAGGCAACCCCCTACAATGAGCAGTTCTTC
.,14,.,TRBV19,TRBJ1-3,CASRTGQAGNTIYF,TGTGCCAGTAGAACCGGACAAGCTGGAAACACCATATATTTT
TRBD1,14,once,TRBV7-2,TRBJ1-1,CASSSNRGNTEAFF,TGTGCCAGCAGCTCTAACAGGGGAAACACTGAAGCTTTCTTT
.,11,.,TRBV20-1,TRBJ1-1,CSARLSSEAFF,TGCAGTGCCCGCCTAAGCTCTGAAGCTTTCTTT
.,14,.,TRBV7-2,TRBJ2-7,CASSSDKSSYEQYF,TGTGCCAGCAGCTCCGACAAGAGCTCCTACGAGCAGTACTTC
.,13,.,TRBV4-3,TRBJ2-3,CASSQRGTDTQYF,TGCGCCAGCAGCCAGCGGGGCACAGATACGCAGTATTTT
TRBD1,15,.,TRBV5-1,TRBJ1-5,CASSLAGGNNQPQHF,TGCGCCAGCAGCTTGGCAGGGGGTAACAACCAGCCCCAGCATTTT
.,12,.,TRBV5-1,TRBJ2-3,CASSLSGDTQYF,TGCGCCAGCAGCTTGTCGGGGGACACGCAGTATTTT
.,14,.,TRBV28,TRBJ2-1,CASSLETLYNEQFF,TGTGCCAGCAGCCTGGAGACGCTCTACAATGAGCAGTTCTTC
.,11,.,TRBV7-6,TRBJ2-5,CASSAKETQYF,TGTGCCAGCAGCGCTAAAGAGACCCAGTACTTC
TRBD2,17,.,TRBV28,TRBJ2-7,CASSLTIGTRQGYEQYF,TGTGCCAGCAGTTTAACCATTGGGACTAGGCAGGGCTACGAGCAGTACTTC
.,15,.,TRBV4-1,TRBJ1-4,CASSQERAGREKLFF,TGCGCCAGCAGCCAAGAAAGGGCGGGTAGGGAAAAACTGTTTTTT
.,13,.,TRBV29-1,TRBJ1-6,CSVQGKANSPLHF,TGCAGCGTGCAGGGTAAGGCTAATTCACCCCTCCACTTT
.,14,.,TRBV9,TRBJ1-1,CASSVDLGNTEAFF,TGTGCCAGCAGCGTAGATTTGGGCAACACTGAAGCTTTCTTT
.,13,.,TRBV7-9,TRBJ1-5,CASSLGRDQPQHF,TGTGCCAGCAGCTTAGGCAGGGATCAGCCCCAGCATTTT
.,14,once,TRBV28,TRBJ2-7,CASSSRPPSYEQYF,TGTGCCAGCAGTTCTCGACCCCCTAGCTACGAGCAGTACTTC
.,19,.,TRBV5-1,TRBJ2-7,CASSLEPRTAPQSSYEQYF,TGCGCCAGCAGCTTGGAACCGAGGACAGCGCCCCAAAGCTCCTACGAGCAGTACTTC
TRBD2,13,few,TRBV29-1,TRBJ2-7,CSVGLAGVNEQYF,TGCAGCGTTGGACTAGCGGGAGTAAATGAGCAGTACTTC
.,15,.,TRBV6-6,TRBJ1-2,CASSYSGAANYGYTF,TGTGCCAGCAGTTACTCTGGGGCAGCTAACTATGGCTACACCTTC
.,15,.,TRBV30,TRBJ2-5,CAWSVPTGYQETQYF,TGTGCCTGGAGTGTACCTACGGGATACCAAGAGACCCAGTACTTC
TRBD2,15,.,TRBV11-2,TRBJ2-7,CASSLVRTRAYEQYF,TGTGCCAGCAGCTTAGTCCGGACTAGAGCCTACGAGCAGTACTTC
.,14,.,TRBV2,TRBJ1-1,CASSKNREPLEAFF,TGTGCCAGCAGCAAAAACAGGGAACCCCTTGAAGCTTTCTTT
TRBD1,13,.,TRBV19,TRBJ2-7,CASSMDRHYEQYF,TGTGCCAGTAGTATGGACAGGCACTACGAGCAGTACTTC
TRBD2,13,.,TRBV29-1,TRBJ2-7,CSVGASGRAEQYF,TGCAGCGTTGGCGCGAGCGGGAGAGCGGAGCAGTACTTC
TRBD1,16,.,TRBV7-6,TRBJ2-7,CASSLASGTGAYGQYF,TGTGCCAGCAGCTTAGCCTCCGGGACAGGGGCCTACGGGCAGTACTTC
.,15,few,TRBV5-6,TRBJ2-3,CASSYGRPSTDTQYF,TGTGCCAGCAGCTATGGGAGGCCGAGCACAGATACGCAGTATTTT
TRBD1,17,few,TRBV4-1,TRBJ1-4,CASSHGSRDRGMGKLFF,TGCGCCAGCAGCCATGGATCCCGGGACAGGGGAATGGGAAAACTGTTTTTT
.,12,.,TRBV6-5,TRBJ1-2,CASSREASGYTF,TGTGCCAGCAGCCGAGAGGCCTCTGGCTACACCTTC
.,15,.,TRBV6-6,TRBJ1-2,CARGEAGRQLYGYTF,TGTGCCAGGGGTGAGGCGGGCCGCCAACTCTATGGCTACACCTTC
TRBD1,13,.,TRBV7-2,TRBJ1-6,CASSFRGNAPLHF,TGTGCCAGCAGCTTCAGGGGGAACGCACCCCTCCACTTT
TRBD1,14,.,TRBV9,TRBJ1-4,CASSPWDRGEKLFF,TGTGCCAGCAGCCCATGGGACAGGGGCGAAAAACTGTTTTTT
TRBD2,15,once,TRBV9,TRBJ2-1,CASSVAVGLAHEQFF,TGTGCCAGCAGCGTAGCTGTGGGACTAGCCCATGAGCAGTTCTTC
TRBD1,13,.,TRBV2,TRBJ2-7,CASTGQGDYEQYF,TGTGCCAGCACCGGACAGGGTGACTACGAGCAGTACTTC
TRBD1,14,.,TRBV5-1,TRBJ1-2,CASSLAQDRGQYTF,TGCGCCAGCAGCTTGGCCCAGGACAGGGGGCAGTACACCTTC
TRBD2,14,.,TRBV7-2,TRBJ2-1,CASRRAGELYEQFF,TGTGCCAGCAGGCGAGCGGGGGAGCTTTATGAGCAGTTCTTC
TRBD2,17,.,TRBV10-3,TRBJ2-1,CAISARTSGSSYNEQFF,TGTGCCATCAGTGCAAGGACTAGCGGGAGCTCCTACAATGAGCAGTTCTTC
.,14,once,TRBV7-9,TRBJ2-1,CASSLASVYNEQFF,TGTGCCAGCAGCTTAGCGTCGGTATACAATGAGCAGTTCTTC
.,13,.,TRBV28,TRBJ1-5,CARPPRRFQPQHF,TGTGCCAGACCCCCTCGGAGGTTTCAGCCCCAGCATTTT
TRBD1,15,.,TRBV7-6,TRBJ2-5,CASSLRGQGADEQYF,TGTGCCAGCAGCCTCCGGGGGCAGGGGGCAGATGAGCAGTACTTC
.,18,.,TRBV7-9,TRBJ1-1,CASSLVLGQGRMNTEAFF,TGTGCCAGCAGCTTAGTTTTAGGGCAGGGTAGGATGAACACTGAAGCTTTCTTT
.,16,.,TRBV5-6,TRBJ2-5,CASSLLLVGAGAAQYF,TGTGCCAGCAGCTTGTTGCTGGTTGGCGCAGGGGCTGCCCAGTACTTC
.,15,.,TRBV19,TRBJ1-5,CASSLHGGVTQPQHF,TGTGCCAGTAGTCTCCACGGAGGGGTTACTCAGCCCCAGCATTTT